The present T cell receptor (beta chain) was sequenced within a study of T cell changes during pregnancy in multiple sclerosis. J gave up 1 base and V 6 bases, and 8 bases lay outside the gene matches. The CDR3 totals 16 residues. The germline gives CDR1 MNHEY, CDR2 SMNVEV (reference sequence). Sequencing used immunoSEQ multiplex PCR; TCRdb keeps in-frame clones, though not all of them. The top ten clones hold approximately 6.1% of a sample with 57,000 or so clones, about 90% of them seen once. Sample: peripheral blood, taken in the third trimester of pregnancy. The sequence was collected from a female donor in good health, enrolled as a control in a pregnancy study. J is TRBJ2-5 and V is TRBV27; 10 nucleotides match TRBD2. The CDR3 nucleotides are TGTGCCAGCAGAAGTCTAACTAGCGGGATCCAAGAGACCCAGTACTTC. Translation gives CASRSLTSGIQETQYF.